These 14 T cell receptor beta chains were all obtained from the same sample, sequenced in a study of blood T cell repertoires in COVID-19. Some clones are missing from TCRdb's copy, which holds only in-frame ones; the method was immunoSEQ multiplex PCR. The sample lists approximately 89,000 clones; nearly 95% were seen once. Sequencing was performed on peripheral blood. These receptors originate from a human donor with active COVID-19. The donor label of this sample is uncertain.

This clone was found once. The rearrangement uses TRBV4-2 and TRBJ2-3; 12 bases fit TRBD2. CDR3 length equals 17 residues. Germline lookup yields CDR1 LGHNA and CDR2 YNFKEQ. V was clipped by 5 bases and J by 5 bases; unmatched bases: 11. CDR3 residues: CASSARLAGALEDTQYF. The CDR3 region has the DNA TGTGCCAGCAGCGCCCGACTAGCGGGGGCCTTAGAAGATACGCAGTATTTT.

This clone was seen a single time. The chain links TRBV6-5 to TRBJ2-2; 7 nucleotides agree with TRBD2. Germline V gives CDR1 MNHEY, CDR2 SVGAGI. The V and J ends lost 2 bases and 0 bases, in that order; junction bases with no gene match: 0. This CDR3 contains 15 residues. The CDR3 DNA sequence: TGTGCCAGCAGTTACCGGGGGGCGAACACCGGGGAGCTGTTTTTT. It yields the protein CASSYRGANTGELFF.

This sequence joins TRBV19 and TRBJ2-3, with D unresolved. V was pared by 5 bases and J by 1 base, with 7 bases between. The CDR3 loop spans 13 amino acids. Germline V lookup: CDR1 LNHDA, CDR2 SQIVND (reference sequence). CDR3 DNA: TGTGCCAGTAGTGAGACACGCACAGATACGCAGTATTTT. Its translation: CASSETRTDTQYF.

This rearrangement joins TRBV10-3 to TRBJ2-7; D is possibly TRBD1 (5 bases). The CDR3 totals 13 residues. Per the germline V gene, CDR1 is ENHRY and CDR2 is SYGVKD. Trimming pared 5 bases from V and 2 bases from J, leaving 10 bases between. In nucleotides, the CDR3 is TGTGCCATCAGTAAGACAGTTACCTACGAGCAGTACTTC. Translating it yields CAISKTVTYEQYF.

J is TRBJ1-5 and V is TRBV6-5; the match to TRBD1 covers 8 bases. Unmatched junction bases numbered 0, after V lost 4 bases and J lost 1 base. This CDR3 region has 14 residues. Germline V gene sequence: CDR1 MNHEY, CDR2 SVGAGI. The CDR3 here is CASSWTGSNQPQHF. DNA for the CDR3: TGTGCCAGCAGTTGGACAGGGAGCAATCAGCCCCAGCATTTT.

The rearrangement uses TRBV7-9 and TRBJ2-1, with a possible D match to TRBD2 (6 bases). Germline CDR1 SEHNR, CDR2 FQNEAQ (reference sequence). This CDR3 has 17 residues. V lost 3 bases and J lost 2, with 17 bases in between. CDR3 in amino acids: CASSFPGGSGTYNEQFF. CDR3 coding DNA: TGTGCCAGCAGCTTTCCCGGGGGTAGCGGAACCTACAATGAGCAGTTCTTC.

This chain connects TRBV20-1 to TRBJ2-2; the D gene is possibly TRBD2 (5 bases). Trimming pared 6 bases from V and 5 bases from J, leaving 7 bases between. The germline V gene encodes CDR1 DFQATT and CDR2 SNEGSKA (reference sequence). The CDR3 totals 11 residues. The CDR3 sequence: CSAGGTGELFF. In DNA, the CDR3 is TGCAGTGCAGGAGGTACCGGGGAGCTGTTTTTT.

The CDR3 loop is CASGLVIGGLEETQYF. For the CDR3, the DNA is TGTGCTAGTGGTTTGGTAATCGGGGGGCTGGAGGAGACCCAGTACTTC. The chain has TRBV12-5 and TRBJ2-5, with a tentative D call TRBD2 (7 bases). Trimming removed 0 bases from V and 5 bases from J, with 16 bases in between. The CDR3 length is 16 residues. In germline, CDR1 is LGHNT, CDR2 FRNRAP. Full variable domain (outside the CDR3, taken from reference TRBV12-5 and TRBJ2-5): DARVTQTPRHKVTEMGQEVTMRCQPILGHNTVFWYRQTMMQGLELLAYFRNRAPLDDSGMPKDRFSAEMPDATLATLKIQPSEPRDSAVYFCASGLVIGGLEETQYFGPGTRLLVL.

V is TRBV6-5 and J is TRBJ1-6; D remains ambiguous. There are 13 residues in the CDR3. The germline CDR1 and CDR2 sequences are MNHEY and SVGAGI. V was cut by 7 bases and J by 10 bases, with 14 bases left in between. The CDR3 DNA reads TGTGCCAGCATCGCGTCCGTCGGGTCACCCCTCCACTTT. It encodes CASIASVGSPLHF.

The V gene is TRBV15, the J gene TRBJ1-3; maybe TRBD1 (6 bases). V dropped 1 base and J dropped 0 bases, with 10 bases sitting between them. CDR1 and CDR2 from the germline V gene are LNHNV and YYDKDF (reference sequence). This CDR3 has 16 residues. The CDR3 here is CATSRGQGGSGNTIYF. The CDR3 nucleotides are TGTGCCACCAGCAGAGGGCAAGGGGGCTCTGGAAACACCATATATTTT.

The rearrangement uses TRBV9 and TRBJ2-1; 7 bases agree with TRBD2. Germline V gives CDR1 SGDLS, CDR2 YYNGEE. Losses at the gene ends were 4 bases for V and 2 bases for J; bases not matched to a gene: 9. This CDR3 has 16 residues. The CDR3 bases are TGTGCCAGCAGCCTCCGTGGGAGCGGGACCTACAATGAGCAGTTCTTC. Its translation is CASSLRGSGTYNEQFF.

V gene TRBV19 combines with J gene TRBJ2-3; 11 nucleotides match TRBD1. The CDR3 covers 16 residues. Germline V lookup: CDR1 LNHDA, CDR2 SQIVND (reference sequence). The V and J ends lost 5 bases and 3 bases, in that order; junction bases with no gene match: 7. Here the CDR3 DNA reads TGTGCCAGTAGTCGACCGGGGACAGGGGGAACAGATACGCAGTATTTT. Its translation: CASSRPGTGGTDTQYF.

The chain links TRBV6-5 to TRBJ1-2; D remains ambiguous. The germline V and J ends were trimmed by 6 bases and 7 bases, with 15 bases remaining between them. The CDR3 is 13 residues long. Germline CDR1 reads MNHEY; CDR2 reads SVGAGI. Here the CDR3 reads CASRPGPASGYTF. The CDR3 region has the DNA TGTGCCAGCAGACCGGGTCCGGCCTCTGGCTACACCTTC.

This clone occurred a few times. The gene calls are TRBV6-5 and TRBJ1-6, with 8 bases matching TRBD1. J gave up 7 bases and V 4 bases, and 0 bases lay outside the gene matches. There are 13 residues in the CDR3. Germline assignment: CDR1 MNHEY and CDR2 SVGAGI. The CDR3, as DNA: TGTGCCAGCAGTTGGGACAGGAATTCACCCCTCCACTTT. Its protein is CASSWDRNSPLHF.